This T cell receptor beta chain stems from a study of technical replicates of blood from four donors. The germline V gene has CDR1 SGHNT and CDR2 YENEEA. The V and J ends lost 1 base and 2 bases, in that order; junction bases with no gene match: 6. The CDR3 runs 16 residues. Clones were read by immunoSEQ multiplex PCR, and TCRdb kept only the in-frame ones, dropping some. The data show tens of thousands of clones, around nine tenths seen once. V gene TRBV11-3 combines with J gene TRBJ1-2; TRBD1 matches at 8 bases. Sequencing was performed on T cells isolated from PBMCs. The sequence was obtained from a human donor in good health. The CDR3 reads CASSLVSGGLNYGYTF. In DNA, the CDR3 is TGTGCCAGCAGCTTAGTTTCAGGGGGCTTGAACTATGGCTACACCTTC.